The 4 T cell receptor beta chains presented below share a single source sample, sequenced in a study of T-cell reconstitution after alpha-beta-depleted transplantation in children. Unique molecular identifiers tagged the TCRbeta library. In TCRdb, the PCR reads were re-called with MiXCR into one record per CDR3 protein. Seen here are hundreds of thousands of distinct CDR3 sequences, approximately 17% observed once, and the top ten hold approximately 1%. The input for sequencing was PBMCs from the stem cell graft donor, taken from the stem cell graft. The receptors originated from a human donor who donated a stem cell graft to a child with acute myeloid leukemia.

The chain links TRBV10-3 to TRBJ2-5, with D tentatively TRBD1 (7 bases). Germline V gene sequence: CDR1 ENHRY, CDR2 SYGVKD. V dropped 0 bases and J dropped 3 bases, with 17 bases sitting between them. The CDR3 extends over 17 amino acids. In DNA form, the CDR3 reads TGTGCCATCAGTGAGTCGGCAGGAGGGGGCTCTGAAGAGACCCAGTACTTC. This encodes CAISESAGGGSEETQYF.

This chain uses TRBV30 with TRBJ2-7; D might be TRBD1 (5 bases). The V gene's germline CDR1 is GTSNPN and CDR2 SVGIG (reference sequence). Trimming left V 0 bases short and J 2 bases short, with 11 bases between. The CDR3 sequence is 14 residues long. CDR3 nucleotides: TGTGCCTGGAGTGTGCTATTGGGGCCCTACGAGCAGTACTTC. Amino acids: CAWSVLLGPYEQYF.

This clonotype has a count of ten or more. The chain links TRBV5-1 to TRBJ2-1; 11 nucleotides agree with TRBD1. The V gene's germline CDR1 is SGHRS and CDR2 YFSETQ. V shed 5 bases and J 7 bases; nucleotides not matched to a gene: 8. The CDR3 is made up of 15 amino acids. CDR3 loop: CASRVWDRGKNEQFF. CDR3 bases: TGCGCCAGCAGGGTCTGGGACAGGGGGAAAAATGAGCAGTTCTTC.

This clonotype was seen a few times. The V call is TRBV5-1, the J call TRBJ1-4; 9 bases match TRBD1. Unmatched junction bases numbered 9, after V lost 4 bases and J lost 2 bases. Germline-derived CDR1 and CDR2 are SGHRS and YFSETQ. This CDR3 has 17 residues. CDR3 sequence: CASSPVGTGKTNEKLFF. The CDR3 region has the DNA TGCGCCAGCAGCCCGGTAGGGACAGGGAAGACTAATGAAAAACTGTTTTTT.